Each of the 31 T cell receptor beta chains below was sequenced from the same sample in a study of blood T cells in healthy people across ages. Using a J-beta primer mix together with a sample-barcoded 5' primer, a second PCR was run for roughly 7 to 12 cycles. MiXCR, run by TCRdb on the 5' RACE reads, gives a single entry per CDR3 protein. Of 600,000 to 800,000 distinct CDR3 sequences listed, about 21% are singletons. The specimen sequenced was blood. Receptor source: a man aged 65-85 years in good health.

The V call is TRBV29-1, the J call TRBJ1-4; possibly TRBD1 for D (6 bases). Germline values: CDR1 SQVTM, CDR2 ANQGSEA. The V gene lost 6 bases and the J gene lost 0 bases, with 17 bases spanning the gap. This CDR3 has 16 amino acids. In DNA, the CDR3 is TGCAGCGTGAGGACAGAGAGGTTTGCAACTAATGAAAAACTGTTTTTT. It encodes CSVRTERFATNEKLFF. Drawing the rest from reference TRBV29-1 and TRBJ1-4, the complete variable domain is SAVISQKPSRDICQRGTSLTIQCQVDSQVTMMFWYRQQPGQSLTLIATANQGSEATYESGFVIDKFPISRPNLTFSTLTVSNMSPEDSSIYLCSVRTERFATNEKLFFGSGTQLSVL.

The V and J genes are TRBV4-1 and TRBJ2-1; TRBD2 matches at 8 bases. V lost 0 bases to trimming and J lost 8 bases; unmatched junction nucleotides: 6. Germline V gene lookup returns CDR1 MGHRA and CDR2 YSYEKL. The CDR3 length is 15 residues. CDR3 coding DNA: TGCGCCAGCAGCCAAGATACGGGCGGGAGGTATGAGCAGTTCTTC. Translated: CASSQDTGGRYEQFF.

The rearrangement links TRBV12-3 or TRBV12-4 to TRBJ1-5, with 7 bases identical to TRBD1. Losses at the gene ends were 4 bases for V and 0 bases for J; bases not matched to a gene: 6. This CDR3 region has 16 residues. Written as DNA, the CDR3 is TGTGCCAGCAGTTCTACAGGGGCGGGTAGCAATCAGCCCCAGCATTTT. Protein sequence: CASSSTGAGSNQPQHF.

This clonotype was seen a handful of times. As DNA, the CDR3 is TGTGCCATCAGTGAAAGGGGATGGGATTCACCCCTCCACTTT. Protein product: CAISERGWDSPLHF. V and J are TRBV10-3 and TRBJ1-6; perhaps TRBD1 as D (5 bases). V shed 3 bases and J shed 8 bases, with 11 bases lying between them. Per germline, CDR1 ENHRY and CDR2 SYGVKD. The length of the CDR3 is 14 residues.

There are many counts of this clonotype. The J gene is TRBJ2-1, the V gene TRBV28; 11 bases fit TRBD2. V trimming: 5 bases; J trimming: 5 bases; junction bases outside the gene matches: 5. Germline CDR1 and CDR2: MDHEN and SYDVKM. CDR3 length: 15 amino acids. CDR3 DNA sequence: TGTGCCAGCAGTCTACTAGCGGGAGCGAACAATGAGCAGTTCTTC. This translates into CASSLLAGANNEQFF.

This clonotype turned up a few times. The gene calls are TRBV5-1 and TRBJ1-2, with D perhaps matching TRBD1 (5 bases). V lost 7 bases, J lost 2 bases, and 15 bases lay in between. There are 14 residues in the CDR3. CDR1 and CDR2 from the germline V gene are SGHRS and YFSETQ. CDR3 in DNA: TGCGCCAGCGGTCAGGGCTTGGTCAACTATGGCTACACCTTC. It is translated as CASGQGLVNYGYTF.

This clonotype was detected only a few times. The CDR3 is CASSLVLGAQETQYF. For the CDR3, the DNA is TGCGCCAGCAGCTTGGTTCTAGGGGCCCAAGAGACCCAGTACTTC. The rearrangement uses TRBV5-1 and TRBJ2-5, with D perhaps TRBD1 (5 bases). The CDR3 consists of 15 residues. Trimming took 0 bases from V and 1 from J, leaving 10 bases between them. The V gene's germline CDR1 is SGHRS and CDR2 YFSETQ.

This clonotype was seen a few times. This sequence joins TRBV29-1 and TRBJ1-2, with a weak D call TRBD1 (5 bases). In germline, CDR1 is SQVTM, CDR2 ANQGSEA. V was shortened by 2 bases and J by 3 bases, with 10 bases between the two germline ends. The CDR3 is made up of 13 amino acids. CDR3 sequence reads: CSVEQGSYYGYTF. CDR3 bases: TGCAGCGTTGAACAGGGAAGCTACTATGGCTACACCTTC.

The chain recombines TRBV20-1 with TRBJ2-2; TRBD1 is a possible D gene (5 bases). The CDR3 has 13 residues. V lost 3 bases and J 6 bases, leaving 11 bases between the germline ends. The germline gives CDR1 DFQATT, CDR2 SNEGSKA (reference sequence). CDR3 nucleotides: TGCAGTGCTAGCAGGGTTGCGGCCGGGGAGCTGTTTTTT. It yields the protein CSASRVAAGELFF.

This clonotype occurred once. This chain uses TRBV6-2 or TRBV6-3 with TRBJ2-7; D could derive from TRBD1 or TRBD2 (5 bases each). Trimming took 6 bases from V and 0 from J, leaving 12 bases between them. Germline V lookup: CDR1 MNHEY, CDR2 SVGEGT. The CDR3 sequence is 14 residues long. In DNA form, the CDR3 reads TGTGCCAGCAGCCAGGGACGATTCTCCTACGAGCAGTACTTC. This translates into CASSQGRFSYEQYF.

This clonotype has a single count. A junction boundary mismatches the germline segment, possibly from a read error. The chain combines TRBV12-3 or TRBV12-4 with TRBJ1-3, with D uncertain. CDR3 length: 16 amino acids. The CDR3 DNA follows: TGTGCCAGCAGTTTACAGGAAAATCCGTATGGAAACACCATATACTTT. It is translated as CASSLQENPYGNTIYF.

The chain combines TRBV24-1 with TRBJ1-5, with D maybe TRBD1 (6 bases). In germline, CDR1 is KGHDR, CDR2 SFDVKD. Trimming stripped 6 bases from V and 3 bases from J, with 11 bases between. CDR3 length: 14 residues. The CDR3 DNA is TGTGCCACCAGTAGCAACAGGGTCAATCAGCCCCAGCATTTT. The encoded protein is CATSSNRVNQPQHF.

This clonotype was counted between two and nine times. The chain has TRBV20-1 and TRBJ2-1; 10 bases line up with TRBD2. With 0 bases clipped from V and 7 bases from J, the junction kept 6 bases outside the gene matches. Germline V gene data show CDR1 as DFQATT and CDR2 as SNEGSKA (reference sequence). There are 15 residues in the CDR3. CDR3 nucleotide sequence: TGCAGTGCTAGAGATGCACTAGCGGGAAATAATGAGCAGTTCTTC. Its translation: CSARDALAGNNEQFF.

This clonotype has only a few counts. The chain carries TRBV28 and TRBJ2-5; possibly TRBD1 or TRBD2 for D (5 bases each). The CDR3 has 18 residues. Trimming took 2 bases from V and 2 from J, leaving 21 bases between them. The germline CDR1 and CDR2 sequences are MDHEN and SYDVKM. CDR3 bases: TGTGCCAGCAGTTTAATGTCTTTGAGGGGCGAGGGGCAAGAGACCCAGTACTTC. Amino acids: CASSLMSLRGEGQETQYF.

The chain couples TRBV11-2 to TRBJ2-3; the D is unclear. V was shortened by 1 base and J by 3 bases, with 8 bases between the two germline ends. CDR3 length equals 14 residues. Germline assignment: CDR1 SGHAT and CDR2 FQNNGV. The CDR3 loop reads CASSLGMQTDTQYF. The CDR3 DNA reads TGTGCCAGCAGCTTAGGGATGCAGACAGATACGCAGTATTTT.

As for this clonotype: This may be a read error, as it is one base from a much larger clone. This chain joins TRBV7-3 and TRBJ2-2; 8 nucleotides match TRBD2. The junction had 11 bases not matched to a gene; V was cut back by 2 bases and J by 6 bases. The CDR3 is made up of 17 amino acids. Germline V gene data show CDR1 as SGHTA and CDR2 as FQGTGA. The CDR3 sequence: CASSLALLSGTPGELFF. As DNA, the CDR3 is TGTGCCAGCAGCTTAGCCCTACTTAGCGGGACCCCCGGGGAGCTGTTTTTT.

This clonotype appeared a few times. This chain connects TRBV12-3 or TRBV12-4 to TRBJ1-4; no firm D call. The V and J ends lost 1 base and 7 bases respectively, with 4 bases between them. This CDR3 is built from 12 residues. The CDR3 loop is CASSLVSEKLFF. In DNA form, the CDR3 reads TGTGCCAGCAGTTTAGTCTCTGAAAAACTGTTTTTT.

This clonotype appeared many times. The J gene is TRBJ2-3, the V gene TRBV6-5; tentative D call: TRBD2 (6 bases). With 6 bases removed from V and 5 bases from J, the gap between germline ends came to 18 bases. Per the germline V gene, CDR1 is MNHEY and CDR2 is SVGAGI. This CDR3 contains 15 residues. The CDR3 sequence is CASRSSGAGGDTQYF. In DNA, the CDR3 is TGTGCCAGCAGGTCCTCCGGGGCCGGGGGAGATACGCAGTATTTT.

In this sample, this clonotype turned up a few times. The chain carries TRBV12-3 or TRBV12-4 and TRBJ2-2, with 13 bases aligning to TRBD2. The CDR3 covers 18 residues. V trimming: 7 bases; J trimming: 6 bases; junction bases outside the gene matches: 14. In nucleotides, the CDR3 is TGTGCCAGCACCCGAGGACTAGCGGGAGCGTCCTACGCCGGGGAGCTGTTTTTT. It is translated as CASTRGLAGASYAGELFF.

This chain links TRBV29-1 with TRBJ2-7; TRBD2 aligns across 8 bases. The CDR3 is 14 residues long. Germline lookup yields CDR1 SQVTM and CDR2 ANQGSEA. Trimming took 7 bases from V and 3 from J; bases not matched to a gene: 11. CDR3 residues: CSAQIAGSYYEQYF. The DNA of the CDR3 is TGCAGCGCTCAAATAGCGGGAAGTTACTACGAGCAGTACTTC.

V gene TRBV20-1 combines with J gene TRBJ1-2; 12 bases are shared with TRBD1. In germline, CDR1 is DFQATT, CDR2 SNEGSKA (reference sequence). Losses at the gene ends were 0 bases for V and 4 bases for J; bases not matched to a gene: 3. The CDR3 runs 15 residues. The CDR3 loop reads CSAREGTGGRYGYTF. The CDR3 DNA is TGCAGTGCTAGAGAGGGGACAGGGGGCCGCTATGGCTACACCTTC.

The J gene is TRBJ1-4, the V gene TRBV3-1, with 9 bases matching TRBD1. CDR3 size: 15 residues. The V segment lost 2 bases and the J segment 5 bases; nucleotides outside the gene matches: 3. CDR1 and CDR2 from the germline V gene are LGHDT and YNNKEL (reference sequence). The DNA of the CDR3 is TGTGCCAGCAGCCAAAACAGGGGGCCGAATGAAAAACTGTTTTTT. Amino acid sequence: CASSQNRGPNEKLFF.

This clonotype has a handful of counts. The chain uses TRBV11-2 and TRBJ2-1; D ambiguous. The J call is in doubt because the DNA end fits TRBJ2-5 better. CDR1 and CDR2 from the germline V gene are SGHAT and FQNNGV. The CDR3 is 14 amino acids. The CDR3 is CASSLDTLAETQYF. As DNA, the CDR3 is TGTGCCAGCAGCTTAGATACCCTGGCGGAGACCCAGTACTTC.

The chain combines TRBV7-8 with TRBJ2-7; 8 positions agree with TRBD1. The germline V gene encodes CDR1 SGHVS and CDR2 FQNEAQ. The V gene end was trimmed by 3 bases and the J gene end by 7 bases; junction bases not matched to a gene: 14. The CDR3 consists of 16 residues. CDR3 sequence: CASSFITGQGVREQYF. In DNA, the CDR3 is TGTGCCAGCAGCTTTATAACTGGACAGGGAGTCAGGGAGCAGTACTTC. Supplemented by reference TRBV7-8 and TRBJ2-7, the full variable domain reads GAGVSQSPRYKVAKRGQDVALRCDPISGHVSLFWYQQALGQGPEFLTYFQNEAQLDKSGLPSDRFFAERPEGSVSTLKIQRTQQEDSAVYLCASSFITGQGVREQYFGPGTRLTVT.

As regards this clonotype: A much larger clone lies a single base off, so this may be a read error. The chain joins TRBV2 to TRBJ1-1; D not certain. The ends were cut back, 5 bases at V and 3 bases at J, with 4 bases in the middle. This CDR3 has 11 amino acids. The germline CDR1 and CDR2 sequences are SNHLY and FYNNEI. CDR3 region: CASSQHTEAFF. DNA of the CDR3: TGTGCCAGCAGTCAGCACACTGAAGCTTTCTTT.

The rearrangement links TRBV25-1 to TRBJ2-2; D is unclear. V lost 7 bases and J 0 bases, leaving 9 bases between the germline ends. The CDR3 contains 14 residues. CDR1 and CDR2 from the germline V gene are MGHDK and SYGVNS. CDR3 sequence: CASIANANTGELFF. CDR3 nucleotide sequence: TGTGCCAGCATAGCCAACGCGAACACCGGGGAGCTGTTTTTT.

This chain joins TRBV20-1 and TRBJ2-3, with 9 bases lining up with TRBD2. CDR3 length: 17 amino acids. Germline V gene lookup returns CDR1 DFQATT and CDR2 SNEGSKA (reference sequence). The J segment lost 0 bases and the V segment lost 3 bases, leaving 10 bases of the junction unmatched. The CDR3 here is CSASSDRTSASTDTQYF. The CDR3 DNA follows: TGCAGTGCTAGCAGCGATCGGACTAGCGCAAGCACAGATACGCAGTATTTT.

This clonotype was found a few times. The chain recombines TRBV6-6 with TRBJ2-1, with 10 bases aligning to TRBD2. This CDR3 is 14 amino acids long. Germline CDR1 MNHNY, CDR2 SVGAGI (reference sequence). With V trimmed by 6 bases and J by 7 bases, 6 bases remained unmatched. This CDR3 is CASSKGLALNEQFF. DNA of the CDR3: TGTGCCAGCAGCAAGGGACTAGCGCTTAATGAGCAGTTCTTC.

The V call is TRBV20-1, the J call TRBJ2-5; no clear D gene. The better agreement between TRBJ2-7 and the DNA end casts doubt on the J call. CDR3 length equals 13 residues. CDR1 and CDR2 from the germline V gene are DFQATT and SNEGSKA (reference sequence). CDR3 in DNA: TGCAGTGCTAGAGATCCCGCCGCCTACGAGCAGTACTTC. It codes for CSARDPAAYEQYF.

V and J are TRBV20-1 and TRBJ2-4, with unresolved D. V was cut by 1 base and J by 0 bases, with 13 bases left in between. The CDR3 is made up of 16 amino acids. Germline V gene sequence: CDR1 DFQATT, CDR2 SNEGSKA (reference sequence). CDR3 region: CSARVDKVLAKNIQYF. The CDR3 nucleotides read TGCAGTGCTAGAGTAGATAAAGTTCTAGCCAAAAACATTCAGTACTTC.

This clonotype occurred many times. The V and J genes are TRBV20-1 and TRBJ2-3, with D uncertain. The V gene's germline CDR1 is DFQATT and CDR2 SNEGSKA (reference sequence). The CDR3 runs 12 residues. Trimming pared 6 bases from V and 0 bases from J, leaving 7 bases between. The DNA for the CDR3 is TGCAGTGCCGGCGGAAGCACAGATACGCAGTATTTT. Protein sequence: CSAGGSTDTQYF.